These 24 T cell receptor beta chains originate from one sample sequenced in a study of T cells in Graves' hyperthyroidism and ophthalmopathy. RNA transcripts gave rise to amplified TCR beta CDR3 regions. Researchers ran a first-round RT-PCR on the TCR CDR3 using the HTBI primer set. TCRdb analysed the multiplex PCR reads with MiXCR anew, one entry per CDR3 protein. The data hold 500,000 to 600,000 distinct CDR3 sequences, with about 20% observed a single time. Sequencing input: blood. All receptors come from a man aged 35 to 55 with Graves' ophthalmopathy.

The chain uses TRBV29-1 and TRBJ2-5; D is ambiguous. V was cut by 2 bases and J by 8 bases, with 15 bases left in between. The CDR3 totals 13 residues. The germline gives CDR1 SQVTM, CDR2 ANQGSEA. In nucleotides, the CDR3 is TGCAGCGTTGAAACTACGGCCAGAGGAACCCAGTACTTC. Amino acids: CSVETTARGTQYF.

This clonotype was observed many times. In DNA, the CDR3 is TGTGCCAGCAGCCCAACGACAGGTATCAATGAGCAGTTCTTC. The encoded protein is CASSPTTGINEQFF. V usage is TRBV7-3 and J usage is TRBJ2-1; D is possibly TRBD1 (6 bases). The CDR3 extends over 14 amino acids. Germline V gene lookup returns CDR1 SGHTA and CDR2 FQGTGA. With 5 bases removed from V and 6 bases from J, the gap between germline ends came to 14 bases.

At least ten counts were recorded for this clonotype. The rearrangement links TRBV7-2 to TRBJ1-1; D call uncertain. V lost 5 bases, J lost 0 bases, and 16 bases lay in between. Per germline, CDR1 SGHTA and CDR2 FQGNSA. The CDR3 extends over 16 amino acids. As DNA, the CDR3 is TGTGCCAGCAGCGTCCGCCGACGCGGGATGAACACTGAAGCTTTCTTT. It encodes CASSVRRRGMNTEAFF.

This clonotype was observed many times. The gene calls are TRBV18 and TRBJ2-7, with D uncertain. The CDR3 contains 12 residues. V lost 1 base and J 5 bases, leaving 6 bases between the germline ends. Germline V gene sequence: CDR1 KGHSH, CDR2 LQKENI. CDR3 region: CASSPLGNEQYF. The CDR3 bases are TGTGCCAGCTCACCACTAGGCAACGAGCAGTACTTC.

The sample holds a few counts of this clonotype. The genes are TRBV27 and TRBJ1-2; the D gene is possibly TRBD1 (6 bases). The V gene's germline CDR1 is MNHEY and CDR2 SMNVEV (reference sequence). This CDR3 region has 13 residues. Trimming stripped 4 bases from V and 4 bases from J, with 10 bases between. In DNA, the CDR3 is TGTGCCAGCAGTTCAGGGGCTGGCTATGGCTACACCTTC. Protein product: CASSSGAGYGYTF.

This clonotype was seen many times. The chain uses TRBV2 and TRBJ2-2; D possibly matches TRBD1 or TRBD2 (6 bases each). The germline V gene encodes CDR1 SNHLY and CDR2 FYNNEI. The CDR3 sequence is 14 residues long. The V gene lost 3 bases and the J gene lost 7 bases, with 12 bases spanning the gap. Here the CDR3 reads CASSEEGVGGELFF. CDR3 bases: TGTGCCAGCAGTGAGGAGGGGGTAGGCGGGGAGCTGTTTTTT.

To note about this clonotype: A much larger clone differs by one base, so this may be a read error. V gene TRBV2 combines with J gene TRBJ1-1; the D gene is possibly TRBD1 (6 bases). Germline V CDR1 and CDR2: SNHLY, FYNNEI. This CDR3 spans 16 amino acids. Between the trimmed V and J ends, which lost 8 bases and 1 base, there was a span of 20 bases. The CDR3 loop is CASSGDPLMGNTEAFF. The CDR3 nucleotides are TGTGCCAGCTCAGGGGACCCTCTAATGGGGAACACTGAAGCTTTCTTT.

In this sample, this clonotype turned up many times. The genes are TRBV7-8 and TRBJ1-5; D may be TRBD1 (5 bases). Trimming stripped 1 base from V and 5 bases from J, with 18 bases between. The length of the CDR3 is 17 residues. Germline CDR1 reads SGHVS; CDR2 reads FQNEAQ. DNA for the CDR3: TGTGCCAGCAGCTTAGATGTCCGGGGACGGGGCTATCAGCCCCAGCATTTT. Protein: CASSLDVRGRGYQPQHF.

This clonotype was seen repeatedly, ten times or more. The CDR3 nucleotides are TGTGCCAGCAGAGGTACAGGGACCACCGGGGAGCTGTTTTTT. As protein: CASRGTGTTGELFF. J is TRBJ2-2 and V is TRBV5-4, with a possible D match to TRBD1 (6 bases). Germline V gene data show CDR1 as SGHNT and CDR2 as YYREEE (reference sequence). CDR3 size: 14 residues. V lost 5 bases and J lost 4, with 12 bases in between. Full variable domain (missing parts from reference TRBV5-4 and TRBJ2-2): ETGVTQSPTHLIKTRGQQVTLRCSSQSGHNTVSWYQQALGQGPQFIFQYYREEENGRGNFPPRFSGLQFPNYSSELNVNALELDDSALYLCASRGTGTTGELFFGEGSRLTVL.

This clonotype has at least ten counts. V and J are TRBV20-1 and TRBJ2-2; TRBD2 aligns across 8 bases. Trimming cost V 5 bases and J 7 bases; bases outside gene matches: 9. CDR1 is DFQATT, CDR2 SNEGSKA, per germline (reference sequence). The CDR3 has 14 amino acids. CDR3 bases: TGCAGTGCTTATAAAGCGGGAGTCGGCGGGGAGCTGTTTTTT. Translating gives CSAYKAGVGGELFF.

Many counts were recorded for this clonotype. The J gene is TRBJ2-7, the V gene TRBV6-2 or TRBV6-3; tentatively, D is TRBD2 (6 bases). CDR1 and CDR2 from the germline V gene are MNHEY and SVGEGT. Trimming took off 4 bases at V and 6 bases at J, with 22 bases between the two ends. This CDR3 is 16 amino acids long. CDR3 protein: CASSFSGTSTAGEQYF. The CDR3 DNA follows: TGTGCCAGCAGTTTCTCTGGGACTTCGACGGCCGGCGAGCAGTACTTC.

This clonotype was detected many times. The V gene is TRBV4-1, the J gene TRBJ2-5; possible D gene TRBD2, 6 bases. The V end lost 5 bases, the J end lost 5 bases, and 18 bases lay between the germline ends. The CDR3 length is 15 residues. CDR1 MGHRA and CDR2 YSYEKL come from the germline V gene. The CDR3, as DNA: TGCGCCAGCAGCGGCGGGGCCCCCCGGGAGGAGACCCAGTACTTC. Protein: CASSGGAPREETQYF.

The chain has TRBV9 and TRBJ2-7; 7 bases are a match to TRBD1. This CDR3 is built from 16 residues. Trimming took 0 bases from V and 4 from J; bases not matched to a gene: 10. Germline CDR1 is SGDLS and CDR2 is YYNGEE. The CDR3 DNA is TGTGCCAGCAGCGTAGGTACAGGGGAACGCAAGTACGAGCAGTACTTC. The encoded protein is CASSVGTGERKYEQYF.

This chain links TRBV30 with TRBJ2-1; D may be TRBD2 (7 bases). This CDR3 has 15 residues. Germline V lookup: CDR1 GTSNPN, CDR2 SVGIG (reference sequence). Trimming removed 5 bases at V and 3 bases at J, with 17 bases between. The CDR3 is CAWGGGRGSYNEQFF. The DNA of the CDR3 is TGTGCCTGGGGCGGAGGGAGGGGGAGCTACAATGAGCAGTTCTTC.

This rearrangement joins TRBV20-1 to TRBJ1-1; D is undetermined. CDR1 is DFQATT and CDR2 is SNEGSKA in the germline V gene (reference sequence). V lost 6 bases to trimming and J lost 1 base, with 12 bases between them. The CDR3 loop spans 13 amino acids. The CDR3 sequence is CSALVSENTEAFF. In DNA form, the CDR3 reads TGCAGTGCACTTGTTTCAGAGAACACTGAAGCTTTCTTT.

This clonotype was seen at least ten times. The V call is TRBV20-1, the J call TRBJ2-5; perhaps TRBD1 as D (6 bases). The CDR3 contains 15 residues. In germline, CDR1 is DFQATT, CDR2 SNEGSKA (reference sequence). Trimming took off 4 bases at V and 2 bases at J, with 17 bases between the two ends. The CDR3: CSAMPGRGNQETQYF. For the CDR3, the DNA is TGCAGTGCTATGCCCGGCAGGGGAAATCAAGAGACCCAGTACTTC.

A few counts support this clonotype. The chain is built from TRBV7-2 and TRBJ1-5; the match to TRBD1 covers 9 bases. Germline V gene lookup returns CDR1 SGHTA and CDR2 FQGNSA. The ends lost 5 bases at V and 4 bases at J; junction bases unmatched: 9. The CDR3 has 16 amino acids. The CDR3 region is CASSRDRAGRNQPQHF. CDR3 DNA: TGTGCCAGCAGCCGGGACAGGGCCGGCCGAAATCAGCCCCAGCATTTT.

The rearrangement joins TRBV6-4 to TRBJ1-5; 10 bases match TRBD1. The CDR3 extends over 18 amino acids. Per the germline V gene, CDR1 is MRHNA and CDR2 is SNTAGT. Germline trimming cut 6 bases from V and 1 base from J; bases unmatched to any gene: 12. The CDR3 spells CASSPPWDRGWSNQPQHF. The CDR3 bases are TGTGCCAGCAGCCCCCCGTGGGACAGGGGATGGAGCAATCAGCCCCAGCATTTT.

This chain connects TRBV4-3 to TRBJ2-1; 11 bases match TRBD2. This CDR3 contains 17 residues. Germline CDR1 LGHNA, CDR2 YSLEER. V shed 3 bases, J shed 1 base, and the junction held 5 bases outside the gene matches. Written as DNA, the CDR3 is TGCGCCAGCAGCCACGCTAGCGGGGGGAGGTCCTACAATGAGCAGTTCTTC. Encoded protein: CASSHASGGRSYNEQFF.

This clonotype appeared many times. This sequence joins TRBV12-3 or TRBV12-4 and TRBJ1-2; the match to TRBD1 covers 8 bases. V dropped 5 bases and J dropped 4; count of bases not matched to a gene: 3. The CDR3 has 13 amino acids. The CDR3 region is CASSAGTGYGYTF. CDR3 nucleotides: TGTGCCAGCAGTGCAGGGACAGGCTATGGCTACACCTTC.

J is TRBJ1-2 and V is TRBV5-1; D gene ambiguous. Trimming took 4 bases from V and 0 from J, leaving 16 bases between them. CDR1 is SGHRS, CDR2 YFSETQ, per germline. This CDR3 is 16 amino acids long. The CDR3 here is CASSKVSTQPNYGYTF. DNA of the CDR3: TGCGCCAGCAGCAAAGTCTCGACTCAACCTAACTATGGCTACACCTTC.

About this clonotype: Its ends do not fully match the called genes, so a read error is possible. V is TRBV7-2 and J is TRBJ2-5, with TRBD2 matching over 9 bases. There are 16 residues in the CDR3. Germline V gives CDR1 SGHTA, CDR2 FQGNSA. The CDR3 region is CASSLALLAGQETQYF. DNA of the CDR3: TGTGCCAGCAGTTTAGCCCTCCTAGCGGGACAAGAGACCCAGTACTTC.

The chain combines TRBV20-1 with TRBJ2-1, with a tentative D call TRBD1 (5 bases). In germline, CDR1 is DFQATT, CDR2 SNEGSKA (reference sequence). This CDR3 has 12 amino acids. V was trimmed by 3 bases and J by 7 bases, leaving 10 bases between them. The CDR3: CSARVPGNEQFF. DNA of the CDR3: TGCAGTGCTAGGGTACCAGGGAATGAGCAGTTCTTC.

This clonotype was counted many times. The rearrangement links TRBV2 to TRBJ1-1; 8 bases are a match to TRBD1. This CDR3 has 21 residues. Germline assignment: CDR1 SNHLY and CDR2 FYNNEI. V trimming: 4 bases; J trimming: 10 bases; junction bases outside the gene matches: 32. The CDR3 reads CASSVSVPIGDPGQGRRGAFF. CDR3 sequence (DNA): TGTGCCAGCAGTGTGAGTGTCCCCATCGGAGATCCCGGACAGGGCCGGCGGGGAGCTTTCTTT.